Described below is a single TCR beta chain sequence and its context. This record comes from a study of shared clonotypes between healthy human individuals. The CDR3 contains 14 residues. The germline V and J ends were trimmed by 3 bases and 4 bases, with 10 bases remaining between them. Per germline, CDR1 MNHNS and CDR2 SASEGT. Only in-frame clones appear in the TCRdb table, and some are missing; sequencing was by immunoSEQ multiplex PCR. The repertoire includes roughly 2 million clones, nearly 97% of them detected once, and roughly 0.13% sits in the top ten. The sample was naive CD4+ T cells sorted from blood. Specified subset: CD45RA+ positively selected. The chain is built from TRBV6-1 and TRBJ1-3; D not resolved. This TCR was sampled from a young man in good health. CDR3 sequence (DNA): TGTGCCAGCAGTGACCTAACAGTCGGAAACACCATATATTTT. This encodes CASSDLTVGNTIYF.